These 17 T cell receptor beta chains were sequenced from one sample in a study of T cells after yellow fever vaccination. From the 5' RACE reads, TCRdb called clonotypes with MiXCR, one entry per CDR3 protein. Of some 300,000 distinct CDR3 sequences in the sample, around 4% are singletons; the top ten hold about 25%. The material was PBMCs, obtained on the day of the yellow fever booster vaccination. These receptors came from a man younger than 30 who received the YFV17D yellow fever vaccine.

This clonotype was found many times. The chain has TRBV18 and TRBJ1-3; D may be TRBD1 (6 bases). Between the trimmed V and J ends, which lost 6 bases and 8 bases, there was a span of 20 bases. The CDR3 sequence is 15 residues long. Germline assignment: CDR1 KGHSH and CDR2 LQKENI. The CDR3: CASSTQGLLGDTIYF. For the CDR3, the DNA is TGTGCCAGCTCTACACAGGGCCTGCTGGGTGACACCATATATTTT.

The genes are TRBV20-1 and TRBJ1-1; D unclear. Trimming left V 3 bases short and J 4 bases short, with 9 bases between. CDR3 length: 12 amino acids. Germline-derived CDR1 and CDR2 are DFQATT and SNEGSKA (reference sequence). The chain's CDR3 is CSARQAGTEAFF. The CDR3 DNA reads as TGCAGTGCTAGGCAGGCGGGCACTGAAGCTTTCTTT.

This clonotype was seen more than once but under ten times. CDR3 sequence reads: CASSQENRGPSPLHF. DNA of the CDR3: TGTGCCAGCAGCCAAGAGAACAGGGGGCCTTCACCCCTCCACTTT. The chain has TRBV4-2 and TRBJ1-6, with 9 bases lining up with TRBD1. The CDR3 has 15 amino acids. CDR1 and CDR2 from the germline V gene are LGHNA and YNFKEQ. The ends lost 0 bases at V and 9 bases at J; junction bases unmatched: 3.

This clonotype has only a few counts. This chain uses TRBV7-9 with TRBJ2-4, with 8 nucleotides matching TRBD1. CDR1 is SEHNR, CDR2 FQNEAQ, per germline (reference sequence). This CDR3 has 19 amino acids. V was pared by 4 bases and J by 0 bases, with 14 bases of the junction left unmatched. CDR3 region: CASSSSQGAGTLAKNIQYF. The CDR3 nucleotides are TGTGCCAGCAGCTCTTCTCAGGGGGCGGGGACCCTAGCCAAAAACATTCAGTACTTC.

In its sample, this clonotype was seen many times. This chain joins TRBV5-1 and TRBJ2-1; 11 nucleotides match TRBD2. Germline CDR1 SGHRS, CDR2 YFSETQ. Germline trimming cut 8 bases from V and 3 bases from J; bases unmatched to any gene: 4. The CDR3 has 14 amino acids. The chain's CDR3 is CASQTSGNYNEQFF. CDR3 bases: TGCGCCAGTCAGACTAGCGGGAACTACAATGAGCAGTTCTTC.

The table lists this clonotype with a few counts. This rearrangement joins TRBV4-2 to TRBJ2-3; D possibly corresponds to TRBD2 (5 bases). Germline values: CDR1 LGHNA, CDR2 YNFKEQ. V was cut by 4 bases and J by 4 bases, with 12 bases left in between. The CDR3 runs to 14 residues. DNA of the CDR3: TGTGCCAGCAGCCCCCGCCGACTACCAGATACGCAGTATTTT. This translates into CASSPRRLPDTQYF.

This clonotype was seen more than once but under ten times. The V call is TRBV5-1, the J call TRBJ1-3; D is uncertain. The CDR3 has 17 amino acids. The V end lost 0 bases, the J end lost 0 bases, and 13 bases lay between the germline ends. CDR1 and CDR2 from the germline V gene are SGHRS and YFSETQ. The CDR3: CASSLVAVLNSGNTIYF. Written as DNA, the CDR3 is TGCGCCAGCAGCTTGGTAGCAGTGCTAAACTCTGGAAACACCATATATTTT.

This clonotype was found a few times. The chain combines TRBV6-5 with TRBJ1-2, with 8 bases that match TRBD1. Trimming took 6 bases from V and 5 from J; bases not matched to a gene: 17. This CDR3 comprises 17 residues. The germline gives CDR1 MNHEY, CDR2 SVGAGI. The CDR3 here is CASSSLDRAKNMYGYTF. CDR3 bases: TGTGCCAGCAGCTCTTTGGACAGGGCTAAAAACATGTATGGCTACACCTTC.

A few counts support this clonotype. The J gene is TRBJ1-2, the V gene TRBV5-6; D is unclear. The CDR3 contains 15 residues. Germline-derived CDR1 and CDR2 are SGHDT and YYEEEE. Trimming removed 0 bases at V and 4 bases at J, with 13 bases between. The CDR3 DNA follows: TGTGCCAGCAGCTTGGCGAGGACGGCGCCCTATGGCTACACCTTC. Translated, it gives CASSLARTAPYGYTF. The entire variable domain, with the rest obtained from reference TRBV5-6 and TRBJ1-2, is as follows: DAGVTQSPTHLIKTRGQQVTLRCSPKSGHDTVSWYQQALGQGPQFIFQYYEEEERQRGNFPDRFSGHQFPNYSSELNVNALLLGDSALYLCASSLARTAPYGYTFGSGTRLTVV.

A few counts support this clonotype. This sequence joins TRBV4-3 and TRBJ2-2; no firm D call. V was cut by 0 bases and J by 5 bases, with 7 bases left in between. Germline CDR1 reads LGHNA; CDR2 reads YSLEER. This CDR3 has 14 amino acids. The CDR3: CASSQDQKTGELFF. CDR3 nucleotides: TGCGCCAGCAGCCAAGATCAGAAGACCGGGGAGCTGTTTTTT.

The sample holds many counts of this clonotype. V and J are TRBV7-6 and TRBJ2-2; 7 positions match TRBD2. The length of the CDR3 is 13 residues. Germline-derived CDR1 and CDR2 are SGHVS and FNYEAQ. The trim removed 8 bases at V and 2 bases at J, leaving 2 bases unmatched. CDR3 in amino acids: CASQRGNTGELFF. In nucleotides, the CDR3 is TGTGCCAGCCAGCGGGGTAACACCGGGGAGCTGTTTTTT.

This clonotype was observed many times. The chain has TRBV6-5 and TRBJ2-1; 12 bases are shared with TRBD1. The CDR3 has 15 amino acids. Losses at the gene ends were 4 bases for V and 5 bases for J; bases not matched to a gene: 3. Germline CDR1 MNHEY, CDR2 SVGAGI. The CDR3 sequence is CASSFRDRGHNEQFF. The CDR3 DNA is TGTGCCAGCAGTTTCCGGGACAGGGGGCACAATGAGCAGTTCTTC.

This clonotype showed up many times. The chain links TRBV10-2 to TRBJ2-7; 10 nucleotides match TRBD1. Germline lookup yields CDR1 WSHSY and CDR2 SAAADI. V trimming: 6 bases; J trimming: 4 bases; junction bases outside the gene matches: 9. CDR3 length: 15 amino acids. CDR3 amino acids: CASSDRDRGMYEQYF. CDR3 coding DNA: TGCGCCAGCAGCGACCGGGACAGGGGCATGTACGAGCAGTACTTC.

This chain connects TRBV3-1 to TRBJ2-5, with D hard to call. Trimming stripped 3 bases from V and 4 bases from J, with 9 bases between. In germline, CDR1 is LGHDT, CDR2 YNNKEL (reference sequence). CDR3 length: 13 residues. CDR3 amino acids: CASSHDIRETQYF. The CDR3 region has the DNA TGTGCCAGCAGCCACGACATCCGAGAGACCCAGTACTTC.

This clonotype was seen at least ten times. V usage is TRBV5-1 and J usage is TRBJ1-6; TRBD1 agrees at 8 bases. J gave up 10 bases and V 0 bases, and 6 bases lay outside the gene matches. This CDR3 is built from 15 residues. Germline CDR1 and CDR2: SGHRS and YFSETQ. CDR3 loop: CASSLEGTGYSPLHF. Written as DNA, the CDR3 is TGCGCCAGCAGCTTGGAAGGGACAGGTTACTCACCCCTCCACTTT.

The table lists this clonotype with many counts. The rearrangement joins TRBV5-4 to TRBJ1-6, with 7 bases that match TRBD1. Trimming removed 7 bases from V and 0 bases from J; junction bases left unmatched: 7. Looked up from germline, CDR1 is SGHNT and CDR2 is YYREEE (reference sequence). The CDR3 extends over 16 amino acids. This chain's CDR3 is CASGTVRGSYNSPLHF. DNA of the CDR3: TGTGCCAGCGGGACAGTTAGGGGCTCCTATAATTCACCCCTCCACTTT.

The chain links TRBV10-3 to TRBJ1-5; perhaps TRBD1 as D (5 bases). V gave up 8 bases and J gave up 0 bases, with 14 bases separating them. The CDR3 runs 15 residues. Germline V gene sequence: CDR1 ENHRY, CDR2 SYGVKD. CDR3: CAIGRGTDSNQPQHF. The CDR3, as DNA: TGTGCCATCGGTCGGGGGACTGATAGCAATCAGCCCCAGCATTTT.